This is a list of T cell receptor beta chains from one sample in a study of regulatory T cells in long-lasting Graves disease. TCRdb re-called the multiplex PCR reads through MiXCR, storing one row per CDR3 protein. The sample lists a few hundred thousand distinct CDR3 sequences, approximately 12% occurring once. The data also belong to a second study, concerning T cells in Graves' hyperthyroidism and ophthalmopathy.

Sample: peripheral blood mononuclear cells (PBMCs), taken at new diagnosis, from a patient treated with antithyroid drugs. These receptor sequences come from a young woman with Graves disease. Both conserved end residues are part of each CDR3. A D gene is named only where the DNA matches it firmly. Only part of the rows carry a size: once, few, many, or a class if the clone is expanded.

j_gene,v_gene,d_gene,abundance,CDR3nt,CDR3aa
TRBJ2-5,TRBV20-1,NA,many,TGCAGTGCCGGATATCGCCTAGAAGGGGAGACCCAGTACTTC,CSAGYRLEGETQYF
TRBJ1-2,TRBV2,NA,many,TGTGCCAGCAGTGAGGGGTTTTTGGGTAACTATGGCTACACCTTC,CASSEGFLGNYGYTF
TRBJ2-1,TRBV10-3,NA,NA,TGTGCCATCAGTGAATGGTCTGTTCGTGGGGGGCGATCCTACAATGAGCAGTTCTTC,CAISEWSVRGGRSYNEQFF
TRBJ1-2,TRBV10-3,NA,many,TGTGCCATCAGTGAGACTAACTATGGCTACACCTTC,CAISETNYGYTF
TRBJ2-7,TRBV6-1,TRBD2,many,TGTGCCAGCAGCCAAGGCGGGAGGGGGGCCTACGAGCAGTACTTC,CASSQGGRGAYEQYF
TRBJ1-2,TRBV6-2/TRBV6-3,NA,few,TGTGCCAGCAGTGAAGGCGGGACTGGAGGTGGCTACACCTTC,CASSEGGTGGGYTF
TRBJ1-1,TRBV9,NA,NA,TGTGCCAGGAGTAATCGGGTGGTCGCGAACACTGAAGCTTTCTTT,CARSNRVVANTEAFF
TRBJ2-2,TRBV24-1,NA,many,TGTGCCACCAGTGATTTCAAGGCGGTTAACACCGGGGAGCTGTTTTTT,CATSDFKAVNTGELFF
TRBJ2-7,TRBV2,TRBD2,many,TGTGCCAGCAGGCCCCCGGGACTAGCGGAATCCTACGAGCAGTACTTC,CASRPPGLAESYEQYF
TRBJ1-5,TRBV30,NA,many,TGTGCCTGGATTATTCATCAGCCCCAGCATTTT,CAWIIHQPQHF
TRBJ1-1,TRBV29-1,NA,many,TGCAGCGTTGAAGATCGTTATGGGGTGGCAGGAGATTTGAACACTGAAGCTTTCTTT,CSVEDRYGVAGDLNTEAFF
TRBJ2-1,TRBV20-1,NA,many,TGCAGTGCCGACGGGAGCTCCTACAATGAGCAGTTCTTC,CSADGSSYNEQFF
TRBJ2-3,TRBV11-2,NA,many,TGTGCCAGCACCCTTAACCCGGGGCTCCTAACAGATACGCAGTATTTT,CASTLNPGLLTDTQYF
TRBJ1-2,TRBV7-6,NA,NA,TGTGCCAGCAGTCTCGACGGACGCTATGGCTACACCTTC,CASSLDGRYGYTF